These T cell receptor beta chains were read from a single sample in a study of regulatory T cells in long-lasting Graves disease. Each CDR3 protein gets one entry after TCRdb re-called the multiplex PCR reads with MiXCR. In the table there are fewer than 350,000 distinct CDR3 sequences, 15% to 20% of which are singletons. The specimen comprised peripheral blood mononuclear cells (PBMCs), sampled at new diagnosis, from a patient treated with antithyroid drugs. The receptors were sampled from a female donor with Graves disease. Both conserved end residues are part of each CDR3. A D gene is named only where the DNA matches it firmly. Clone size appears in some rows only: once, few, many, or a class for an expanded clone.

D	V	size	J	CDR3	DNA
NA	TRBV6-5	many	TRBJ1-1	CASSYYGIALNTEAFF	TGTGCCAGCAGTTACTACGGTATAGCATTGAACACTGAAGCTTTCTTT
NA	TRBV5-6	NA	TRBJ1-3	CASSFRGFSGNTIYF	TGTGCCAGCAGCTTTCGGGGGTTCTCTGGAAACACCATATATTTT
NA	TRBV5-6	few	TRBJ2-7	CASSLQREQYF	TGTGCCAGCAGCTTACAGCGCGAGCAGTACTTC
NA	TRBV7-9	NA	TRBJ1-5	CASSSEGRSNQPQHF	TGTGCCAGCAGCTCGGAAGGGCGAAGCAATCAGCCCCAGCATTTT
NA	TRBV30	many	TRBJ2-7	CAWSGGLGAYEQYF	TGTGCCTGGAGTGGGGGATTAGGAGCCTACGAGCAGTACTTC
NA	TRBV9	many	TRBJ2-3	CASSPRLSSTDTQYF	TGTGCCAGCAGCCCTCGTTTGAGCAGCACAGATACGCAGTATTTT
TRBD2	TRBV4-2	NA	TRBJ2-7	CASSQDPRLAGVGSYEQYF	TGTGCCAGCAGCCAAGACCCCCGACTAGCGGGAGTAGGTTCCTACGAGCAGTACTTC
TRBD1	TRBV7-9	NA	TRBJ2-7	CASSRTGVNEQYF	TGTGCCAGCAGCCGGACAGGGGTCAACGAGCAGTACTTC
NA	TRBV18	NA	TRBJ2-5	CASSALPGDDETQYF	TGTGCCAGCTCAGCCTTACCAGGGGATGATGAGACCCAGTACTTC
NA	TRBV6-2/TRBV6-3	NA	TRBJ1-6	CASSPGNPPLHF	TGTGCCAGCAGCCCGGGGAACCCACCCCTCCACTTT
NA	TRBV6-5	NA	TRBJ2-3	CASSYSGQGTDTQYF	TGTGCCAGCAGTTACTCCGGACAAGGCACAGATACGCAGTATTTT
NA	TRBV5-1	many	TRBJ1-2	CASSLDRVDYGYTF	TGCGCCAGCAGCTTGGACAGGGTCGACTATGGCTACACCTTC
NA	TRBV20-1	many	TRBJ1-5	CSAMRAPQPQHF	TGCAGTGCTATGAGAGCCCCTCAGCCCCAGCATTTT
NA	TRBV18	NA	TRBJ1-2	CASSQWDRGENGYTF	TGTGCCAGCTCACAATGGGACCGAGGGGAAAATGGCTACACCTTC
NA	TRBV19	few	TRBJ1-3	CATSIGAGNTIYF	TGTGCCACTTCCATCGGGGCTGGAAACACCATATATTTT
TRBD2	TRBV5-4	few	TRBJ2-3	CASSPPTSGSTDTQYF	TGTGCCAGCAGCCCCCCGACTAGCGGTAGCACAGATACGCAGTATTTT
NA	TRBV19	many	TRBJ2-1	CASSQGSNEQFF	TGTGCCAGTAGCCAGGGGTCAAATGAGCAGTTCTTC